This is a list of T cell receptor beta chains from one sample in a study of blood T cell repertoires in COVID-19. Produced via immunoSEQ multiplex PCR; TCRdb's table is partial and in-frame only. The data hold about 110,000 clones, with 81% observed a single time. Sequencing was done on a sample of peripheral blood. The source is a man aged 45 to 65 with acute or convalescent COVID-19. The CDR3 runs from the conserved cysteine through the conserved F or W. A D gene is named only where the DNA matches it firmly. Not every row has a clone size; where given, it reads once, few, many or a size class.

CDR3: CASSQGAGEGYGYTF; DNA: TGCGCCAGCAGCCAAGGCGCAGGGGAGGGCTATGGCTACACCTTC; D: -; size: -; V: TRBV4-1; J: TRBJ1-2
CDR3: CASSTAGGNTQYF; DNA: TGTGCCAGCAGCACGGCGGGGGGAAATACGCAGTATTTT; D: TRBD2; size: -; V: TRBV7-2; J: TRBJ2-3
CDR3: CASSQGQGVSGELFF; DNA: TGCGCCAGCAGCCAGGGACAGGGGGTATCCGGGGAGCTGTTTTTT; D: TRBD1; size: -; V: TRBV5-1; J: TRBJ2-2
CDR3: CASSQAGTGANEQFF; DNA: TGTGCCAGCAGCCAAGCCGGGACAGGGGCCAATGAGCAGTTCTTC; D: TRBD1; size: -; V: TRBV3-1/TRBV3-2; J: TRBJ2-1
CDR3: CASSPQGADTQYF; DNA: TGTGCCAGCAGCCCACAGGGAGCAGATACGCAGTATTTT; D: -; size: -; V: TRBV7-3; J: TRBJ2-3
CDR3: CASSWGTGSSPLHF; DNA: TGCGCCAGCAGCTGGGGGACAGGGAGTTCACCCCTCCACTTT; D: TRBD1; size: few; V: TRBV5-1; J: TRBJ1-6
CDR3: CASSQGLAGLTGELFF; DNA: TGTGCCAGCAGCCAAGGGCTAGCGGGTCTTACCGGGGAGCTGTTTTTT; D: TRBD2; size: few; V: TRBV3-1/TRBV3-2; J: TRBJ2-2
CDR3: CATSRDRASGESTDTQYF; DNA: TGTGCCACCAGCAGAGATCGGGCTAGCGGGGAGAGCACAGATACGCAGTATTTT; D: TRBD2; size: -; V: TRBV15; J: TRBJ2-3
CDR3: CASSVDGGAEAFF; DNA: TGTGCCAGCAGCGTAGACGGAGGGGCTGAAGCTTTCTTT; D: -; size: -; V: TRBV9; J: TRBJ1-1
CDR3: CASIPQGPGYGYTF; DNA: TGTGCCAGCATCCCACAGGGGCCGGGCTATGGCTACACCTTC; D: TRBD1; size: few; V: TRBV7-2; J: TRBJ1-2
CDR3: CASNLQGNTNTGELFF; DNA: TGTGCCAGCAACCTCCAGGGTAATACGAACACCGGGGAGCTGTTTTTT; D: -; size: -; V: TRBV9; J: TRBJ2-2
CDR3: CASSLVTGGGYTF; DNA: TGTGCCAGCAGCTTGGTGACTGGTGGTGGCTACACCTTC; D: -; size: -; V: TRBV5-8; J: TRBJ1-2
CDR3: CASIRPGDYGYTF; DNA: TGTGCCAGCATAAGACCAGGGGACTATGGCTACACCTTC; D: -; size: -; V: TRBV6-6; J: TRBJ1-2
CDR3: CASSKNRGPGTDTQYF; DNA: TGCGCCAGCAGTAAAAACAGGGGGCCGGGCACAGATACGCAGTATTTT; D: TRBD1; size: few; V: TRBV10-1; J: TRBJ2-3
CDR3: CASSLTFADTQYF; DNA: TGTGCCAGCAGCCTTACTTTTGCAGATACGCAGTATTTT; D: -; size: few; V: TRBV9; J: TRBJ2-3
CDR3: CASRWDRDDGELFF; DNA: TGTGCCAGTAGGTGGGACAGGGACGACGGGGAGCTGTTTTTT; D: TRBD1; size: -; V: TRBV19; J: TRBJ2-2
CDR3: CASSRWTGDQPQHF; DNA: TGTGCCAGCAGCCGATGGACAGGGGATCAGCCCCAGCATTTT; D: TRBD1; size: once; V: TRBV4-2; J: TRBJ1-5
CDR3: CASSLSGNYGYTF; DNA: TGTGCCAGCAGTTTATCGGGGAACTATGGCTACACCTTC; D: -; size: few; V: TRBV12-3/TRBV12-4; J: TRBJ1-2
CDR3: CASSFNQGRDSPLHF; DNA: TGCGCCAGCAGCTTTAATCAGGGGAGGGATTCACCCCTCCACTTT; D: -; size: -; V: TRBV5-1; J: TRBJ1-6
CDR3: CASSYGLSGNTIYF; DNA: TGTGCCAGCAGTTACGGCCTGTCGGGTAACACCATATATTTT; D: -; size: -; V: TRBV6-5; J: TRBJ1-3
CDR3: CASSVGSGMAPLHF; DNA: TGTGCCAGCAGCGTAGGGTCGGGGATGGCACCCCTCCACTTT; D: -; size: -; V: TRBV9; J: TRBJ1-6
CDR3: CASSLSSDRGLEAFF; DNA: TGCGCCAGCAGCTTGTCCTCTGACAGGGGCCTTGAAGCTTTCTTT; D: TRBD1; size: -; V: TRBV5-1; J: TRBJ1-1
CDR3: CASSLEGSEAFF; DNA: TGCGCCAGCAGCTTGGAGGGGTCTGAAGCTTTCTTT; D: -; size: -; V: TRBV5-1; J: TRBJ1-1
CDR3: CASSLTGYEAFF; DNA: TGTGCCAGCAGTTTGACAGGCTATGAAGCTTTCTTT; D: -; size: many; V: TRBV25-1; J: TRBJ1-1
CDR3: CASSVGAGSNEKLFF; DNA: TGTGCCAGCAGCGTCGGCGCGGGGTCGAATGAAAAACTGTTTTTT; D: -; size: -; V: TRBV6-5; J: TRBJ1-4
CDR3: CAWSSGSYEQYF; DNA: TGTGCCTGGAGTTCCGGCTCCTACGAGCAGTACTTC; D: -; size: once; V: TRBV30; J: TRBJ2-7
CDR3: CASSLPDREAFF; DNA: TGTGCCAGCAGCCTACCTGACAGGGAAGCTTTCTTT; D: -; size: -; V: TRBV5-6; J: TRBJ1-1
CDR3: CASSLAGQTRVEQYF; DNA: TGTGCCAGCAGCTTGGCCGGACAGACAAGGGTCGAGCAGTACTTC; D: -; size: -; V: TRBV5-5; J: TRBJ2-7
CDR3: CASSRALAGINTGELFF; DNA: TGTGCCAGCAGCAGGGCACTAGCGGGGATAAACACCGGGGAGCTGTTTTTT; D: TRBD2; size: few; V: TRBV7-8; J: TRBJ2-2
CDR3: CASSLGVTTVTLNEKLFF; DNA: TGCGCCAGCAGCTTGGGGGTGACAACCGTAACTCTTAATGAAAAACTGTTTTTT; D: -; size: -; V: TRBV5-1; J: TRBJ1-4
CDR3: CASSLAGQGNSPLHF; DNA: TGTGCCAGCAGCTTGGCCGGCCAGGGGAATTCACCCCTCCACTTT; D: -; size: -; V: TRBV5-4; J: TRBJ1-6
CDR3: CASSLEVGAKTDTQYF; DNA: TGTGCCAGCAGCTTAGAAGTGGGGGCCAAGACAGATACGCAGTATTTT; D: -; size: few; V: TRBV7-8; J: TRBJ2-3
CDR3: CASRSLNTEAFF; DNA: TGTGCCAGCAGGAGTTTAAACACTGAAGCTTTCTTT; D: -; size: -; V: TRBV7-9; J: TRBJ1-1
CDR3: CASSVVAGGSYNEQFF; DNA: TGTGCCAGCAGCGTAGTAGCGGGGGGGTCATACAATGAGCAGTTCTTC; D: TRBD2; size: -; V: TRBV9; J: TRBJ2-1
CDR3: CANSPMGTSGGSNPYYEQYF; DNA: TGTGCCAACAGCCCAATGGGGACTAGCGGGGGGTCGAACCCTTACTACGAGCAGTACTTC; D: TRBD2; size: -; V: TRBV3-1/TRBV3-2; J: TRBJ2-7
CDR3: CAIRRTSGTDTQYF; DNA: TGTGCCATCCGGAGGACTAGCGGCACAGATACGCAGTATTTT; D: TRBD2; size: -; V: TRBV10-3; J: TRBJ2-3
CDR3: CASSFGGGNNQPQHF; DNA: TGTGCCAGCAGCTTCGGGGGGGGCAACAATCAGCCCCAGCATTTT; D: -; size: few; V: TRBV5-6; J: TRBJ1-5
CDR3: CASSQSTGVYTGELFF; DNA: TGCGCCAGCAGTCAATCAACCGGGGTGTACACCGGGGAGCTGTTTTTT; D: -; size: -; V: TRBV23-1; J: TRBJ2-2
CDR3: CAWSLQENTEAFF; DNA: TGTGCCTGGAGTCTACAGGAGAACACTGAAGCTTTCTTT; D: -; size: -; V: TRBV30; J: TRBJ1-1
CDR3: CASSLEGLVYEQYF; DNA: TGCGCCAGCAGCTTGGAGGGGCTTGTCTACGAGCAGTACTTC; D: -; size: -; V: TRBV5-1; J: TRBJ2-7
CDR3: CASSLRQGWTEAFF; DNA: TGCGCCAGCAGCCTCCGACAGGGTTGGACTGAAGCTTTCTTT; D: TRBD1; size: -; V: TRBV5-1; J: TRBJ1-1
CDR3: CASSRTGNTGELFF; DNA: TGTGCCAGCAGCCGGACAGGGAACACCGGGGAGCTGTTTTTT; D: TRBD1; size: -; V: TRBV6-2/TRBV6-3; J: TRBJ2-2
CDR3: CASSARGRYHTEAFF; DNA: TGTGCCAGTAGTGCAAGGGGCAGATACCACACTGAAGCTTTCTTT; D: -; size: -; V: TRBV19; J: TRBJ1-1
CDR3: CASSLGLAGPITDTQYF; DNA: TGCGCCAGCAGCTTGGGACTAGCGGGACCTATCACAGATACGCAGTATTTT; D: TRBD2; size: once; V: TRBV5-1; J: TRBJ2-3
CDR3: CASSLRGGNTIYF; DNA: TGTGCCAGCAGTCTCCGGGGGGGAAACACCATATATTTT; D: -; size: -; V: TRBV6-5; J: TRBJ1-3
CDR3: CASTIGANYGYTF; DNA: TGTGCCAGCACCATCGGAGCTAACTATGGCTACACCTTC; D: -; size: -; V: TRBV12-3/TRBV12-4; J: TRBJ1-2
CDR3: CASSHAFRGSYNEQFF; DNA: TGTGCCAGCAGCCACGCCTTCCGGGGATCGTACAATGAGCAGTTCTTC; D: -; size: -; V: TRBV14; J: TRBJ2-1
CDR3: CSGRQGVGTEAFF; DNA: TGCAGCGGACGACAGGGGGTAGGTACTGAAGCTTTCTTT; D: TRBD1; size: -; V: TRBV29-1; J: TRBJ1-1
CDR3: CASSPDRTSGPGAYNEQFF; DNA: TGTGCCAGCAGTCCCGACAGGACTAGCGGGCCCGGGGCCTACAATGAGCAGTTCTTC; D: TRBD2; size: -; V: TRBV2; J: TRBJ2-1
CDR3: CASSLRGRAGVSYEQYF; DNA: TGTGCCAGCAGTTTACGCGGTCGGGCGGGGGTCTCCTACGAGCAGTACTTC; D: TRBD2; size: -; V: TRBV27; J: TRBJ2-7
CDR3: CASSSGQGVNTEAFF; DNA: TGCGCCAGCAGCTCTGGACAGGGTGTGAACACTGAAGCTTTCTTT; D: TRBD1; size: few; V: TRBV5-1; J: TRBJ1-1
CDR3: CASSQPLATKNIQYF; DNA: TGCGCTAGCAGCCAACCACTAGCGACCAAAAACATTCAGTACTTC; D: TRBD2; size: -; V: TRBV4-1; J: TRBJ2-4
CDR3: CAISARVSNQPQHF; DNA: TGTGCCATCAGTGCCAGGGTTAGCAATCAGCCCCAGCATTTT; D: -; size: -; V: TRBV10-3; J: TRBJ1-5